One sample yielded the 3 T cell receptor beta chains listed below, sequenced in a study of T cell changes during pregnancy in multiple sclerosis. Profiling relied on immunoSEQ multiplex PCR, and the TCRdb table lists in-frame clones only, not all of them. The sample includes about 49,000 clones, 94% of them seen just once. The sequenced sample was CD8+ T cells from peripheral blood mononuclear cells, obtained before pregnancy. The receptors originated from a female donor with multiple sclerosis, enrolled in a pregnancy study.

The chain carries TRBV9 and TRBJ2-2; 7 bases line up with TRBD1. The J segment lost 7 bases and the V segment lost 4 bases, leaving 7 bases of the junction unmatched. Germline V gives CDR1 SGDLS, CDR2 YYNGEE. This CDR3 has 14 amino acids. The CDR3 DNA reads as TGTGCCAGCAGCCCCCGCTCAGGGGGCGGGGAGCTGTTTTTT. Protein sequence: CASSPRSGGGELFF. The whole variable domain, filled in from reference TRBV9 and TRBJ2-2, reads DSGVTQTPKHLITATGQRVTLRCSPRSGDLSVYWYQQSLDQGLQFLIQYYNGEERAKGNILERFSAQQFPDLHSELNLSSLELGDSALYFCASSPRSGGGELFFGEGSRLTVL.

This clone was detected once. The CDR3 DNA is TGTGCCAGCAGTTTATACAGCAACTATGGCTACACCTTC. Its protein is CASSLYSNYGYTF. This chain links TRBV27 with TRBJ1-2; D is ambiguous. The V gene lost 1 base and the J gene lost 2 bases, with 5 bases spanning the gap. CDR1 and CDR2 from the germline V gene are MNHEY and SMNVEV (reference sequence). The CDR3 loop spans 13 amino acids.

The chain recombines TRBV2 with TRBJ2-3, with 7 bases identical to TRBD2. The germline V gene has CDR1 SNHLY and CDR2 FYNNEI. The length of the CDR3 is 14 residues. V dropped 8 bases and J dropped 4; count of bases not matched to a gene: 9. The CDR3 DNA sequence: TGTGCCAGCTGGGGCGGGAGTGGATCAGATACGCAGTATTTT. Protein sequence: CASWGGSGSDTQYF.